The source of this T cell receptor beta chain is a study of cytomegalovirus exposure and HLA in healthy donors (dated by TCRdb to about 2017). Describing the broader study: An earlier analysis of roughly 570 of the donors reported about 280 Gb of sequence data and around 120 million unique TCR beta sequences obtained from 150 million to 200 million T cells. Because of strong linkage in the cohort, roughly 5 DR-DQ haplotypes were treated as single units for association and clustering. Donor age, sex, ethnicity and CMV serostatus were compiled alongside the repertoire data. In a later analysis, previously published TCR beta repertoires from 500 to 750 donors were re-analyzed and high-resolution HLA genotyping was added so that TCR occurrence patterns could be studied. Of the 300 to 500 genotyped donors, 80% to 90% were placed in the genetic ancestry cluster associated with self-reported Caucasian donors. Every repertoire in the discovery cohort had been generated on one and the same sequencing platform. Rather than drawing on any new phenotypic data, the later analysis identified candidate immune exposures from TCR beta sequences and the way those sequences occurred across donors. About 330 gigabases of sequencing data and around 85 million unique TCR sequences made up an early release that covered several hundred HLA-typed donors. Among approximately 370 genotyped donors of the cohort, an average of around 220,000 unique TCR beta nucleotide sequences was sequenced per donor, of which roughly 17% were non-productive. Along with the approximately 650-subject first cohort, a separate validation cohort of around 120 different subjects was used. To predict cytomegalovirus infection status, the study combined high-throughput TCR immunosequencing, statistical association of individual TCRs with disease status, and machine learning. Typing coverage varied by locus: about 629-630 donors for A, B, C, DRB1 and DQB1; 522 for DQA1; around 570 for DPA1; 400 to 480 for DPB1. To decide whether each TCR beta V gene segment behaved as functional or pseudogenic, an earlier analysis of some 540 of the donors relied on high-throughput TCR beta sequencing. A later genetic analysis took genome-wide SNP genotypes for about 55% of the roughly 700 donors and used that subset as a discovery cohort. The study aimed to test whether signatures of past pathogen exposure could be identified by cataloging public T cell receptors. The study profiled the T cell repertoires of hundreds of subjects by immunosequencing and related them to cytomegalovirus serostatus. HLA typing covered class I and class II loci at four-digit resolution.

Its CDR3 holds 14 amino acids, cysteine through phenylalanine. Only the CDR3 part of the read is kept: 42 bases, read in frame from the first base. The germline V gene provides CDR1 SGHRS and CDR2 YFSETQ. Trimming leaves V shorter by 3 bases and J shorter by 5 bases, with the junction holding 6 bases beyond the gene matches. This clone was picked up a small number of times. Its specific antigen is unknown. Qualities for individual bases were not recorded, and no much larger clone is one base off. General study outcomes and caveats: A total of roughly 160 TCR beta chains were listed by the study as associated with cytomegalovirus. A further reported finding was that TCR beta sequences accurately predicted the HLA-A and HLA-B alleles for most subjects in the first cohort. While some public TCRs were present in many individuals, most TCR sequences turned up only very rarely across donors. Because counts were too low, seventeen rarely observed V segments, including chromosome 9 orphons, were left out of the earlier analysis of some 600 of the donors. Most CMV-associated TCR beta chains appeared to be HLA-restricted in a later analysis, and the HLA associations seemed to be driven largely by CMV exposure. A cluster of highly shared sequence variants was judged likely to represent a technical artifact of the sequencing pipeline. A later analysis found that TCR association rates varied across HLA loci, with DRB1 alleles showing the most associated TCRs and HLA-C alleles the fewest. The authors suggested that the approach could potentially be generalized to other disease states and immunological phenotypes. Correlated functional status among segregating V segments might reflect linkage disequilibrium, but an unknown experimental factor could not be ruled out. In a later analysis, HLA-associated TCR beta chains showed more clonal expansion and lower generation probabilities than non-associated chains that were equally common. Because some donors lacked HLA typing at each locus, the association tests relied only on the typed subset. Presence/absence analyses assumed roughly uniform sequencing depth across donors, an assumption that may not hold. According to a later genetic analysis, donors in an Asian-associated ancestry cluster had fewer N-insertions in productive TCRs than the approximately 690-donor mean. A few of the identified cytomegalovirus-associated TCR beta chains were confirmed in vitro to be specific for cytomegalovirus antigens. A later genetic analysis associated a missense DCLRE1C variant with V-gene and J-gene trimming of TCR beta chains, and an independent cohort replicated the association. Some IMGT-functional V segments, including TRBV6-2 and TRBV6-3, could not be told apart with the 87-base-pair reads, so those segments were excluded. In an earlier analysis of more than 450 of the donors, most TCR beta V segments were observed in productive rearrangements about 90% or about 30% of the time, broadly matching IMGT annotations. Strong co-occurrence of HLA alleles, especially DR and DQ, made assigning TCR associations to individual alleles difficult. Specific HLA alleles were associated with around 18,000 TCR beta sequences at a false discovery rate of 0.05 in a later analysis. The classifier was reported to diagnose cytomegalovirus status with high specificity and sensitivity in both the original cohort and the validation cohort. For the cohort, immune exposure information was limited to CMV serostatus. Only TCR beta chains were sequenced in this cohort, and the absence of alpha or paired-chain data limited detectable features. A later analysis reported that several top co-occurrence clusters appeared linked to parvovirus B19, influenza, CMV and Epstein-Barr virus.

The cohort consisted of hundreds of healthy bone marrow donors. All cohort members were sampled while nominally healthy, although unrecorded immune exposures were likely present. The donor tested CMV seropositive, placing the donor among the 289 seropositive members of the cohort. Every donor gave a peripheral blood sample, and the peripheral blood mononuclear cells from that sample were used for TCR beta sequencing. Genomic DNA extraction from the blood cell samples was performed with the Qiagen DNeasy Blood Extraction Kit. To prepare the library, the immunoSEQ multiplex PCR assay was applied. For the multiplex PCR, a mixture combining 60 forward primers for TCR Vbeta segments and 13 reverse primers for TCR Jbeta segments was used. The CDR3 region of rearranged TCR beta genes was amplified from genomic DNA with a multiplex PCR assay. On the Illumina HiSeq System, the amplified TCR beta libraries were sequenced as 87-base-pair reads. The study's own analysis went as follows. Across the 670 or so repertoires, a later analysis counted about 81 million unique TCR beta chains, 9 million to 14 million of which were shared by at least two donors. Raw reads were error-corrected and collapsed into unique sequences by a nearest-neighbor algorithm in which closely related sequences were merged to remove PCR and sequencing errors. V, D and J gene segments were assigned by aligning CDR3 sequences to IMGT reference sequences. Each retained sequence needed at least a six-nucleotide match to both a V gene segment and a J gene segment. Rearrangements were classified as productive when the CDR3 lacked stop codons and remained in frame with V and J, and all other rearrangements were classified as non-productive. Following IMGT convention, CDR3 was defined as the stretch from the second conserved V-encoded cysteine to the conserved J-encoded phenylalanine. In an earlier analysis of more than 550 of the donors, sequences lacking an unambiguous match to a single V gene segment were excluded. An earlier analysis of almost 600 of the donors classified V segments as functional when productive rearrangements were above 56.7% and as segregating when the standard deviation between donors was above 5%. To diagnose cytomegalovirus status from the catalog of TCR beta chain sequences, a statistical classification framework was built. In a later analysis, TCR nucleotide sequences were compared against IMGT/GENE-DB human TR gene sequences so that V and J genes could be assigned. A later analysis assigned CDR3 sequences and most-parsimonious VDJ recombination scenarios with the TCRdist pipeline. A later analysis defined each TCR beta chain by its CDR3 amino acid sequence plus V-gene family, and excluded reads lacking a unique V-gene family. As a way to deal with suspected cross-contamination and a sequencing artifact, a later analysis dropped hundreds of nucleotide sequences that were highly shared and had low generation probability. In a later analysis, a clonal expansion index for each public chain was calculated from normalized within-repertoire ranks of inferred template counts. In a later analysis, generation probabilities were computed using a VDJ recombination model fitted to out-of-frame rearrangements, and the results were checked against IGoR. Hypergeometric tests were used in a later analysis to score TCR-TCR, TCR-HLA and TCR-CMV co-occurrence, with a repertoire-size bias correction applied to the TCR pairs. To estimate false discovery rates, a later analysis permuted the HLA or CMV assignments 20 times. In a later analysis, co-occurring TCRs were grouped using DBSCAN, with TCRdist sequence similarity added in when clustering inside HLA-allele-positive subsets. Co-occurrence clustering excluded repertoires with fewer than 30,000 or more than 120,000 public chains, plus five with anomalous nucleotide sharing. TCRdb obtained this table from immuneACCESS and retained in-frame rearrangements with V and J assigned. These tables miss some clones; where compared with another copy, unresolved V genes account for less than half of the shortfall, and the remainder is unexplained. V, J and clone size reflect that table, while D and trimming were determined from the DNA. Counted in this sample were around 180,000 clones; about 80% of them appeared once. The top ten hold about 2% of the sample.

Sequencing was performed on PBMCs. The V and J genes are TRBV5-1 and TRBJ1-1, and 8 junctional nucleotides match TRBD1. The receptor comes from a woman aged 18-29 years in good health and CMV-seropositive. The nucleotides are TGCGCCAGCAGCTCAGGGGGCTGGCGGACTGAAGCTTTCTTT. This yields the protein CASSSGGWRTEAFF.